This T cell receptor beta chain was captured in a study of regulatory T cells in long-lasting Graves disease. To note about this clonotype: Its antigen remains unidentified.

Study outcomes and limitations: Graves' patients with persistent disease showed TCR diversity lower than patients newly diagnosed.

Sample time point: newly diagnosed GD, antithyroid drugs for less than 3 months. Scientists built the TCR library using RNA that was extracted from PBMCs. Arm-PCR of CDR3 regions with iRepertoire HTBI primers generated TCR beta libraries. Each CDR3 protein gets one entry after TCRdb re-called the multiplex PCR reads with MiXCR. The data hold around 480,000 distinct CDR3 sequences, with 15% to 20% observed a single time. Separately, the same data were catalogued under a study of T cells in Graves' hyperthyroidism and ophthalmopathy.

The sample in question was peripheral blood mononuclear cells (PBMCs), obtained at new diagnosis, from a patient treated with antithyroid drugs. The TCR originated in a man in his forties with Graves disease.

Written as DNA, the CDR3 is TGTGCCAGTAGCGGGGACAAATCCTACGAGCAGTACTTC. It specifies CASSGDKSYEQYF. The chain has TRBV19 and TRBJ2-7; a possible D gene is TRBD1 (6 bases). Germline CDR1 is LNHDA and CDR2 is SQIVND (reference sequence). The V end lost 6 bases, the J end lost 1 base, and 10 bases lay between the germline ends. The CDR3 is made up of 13 amino acids.